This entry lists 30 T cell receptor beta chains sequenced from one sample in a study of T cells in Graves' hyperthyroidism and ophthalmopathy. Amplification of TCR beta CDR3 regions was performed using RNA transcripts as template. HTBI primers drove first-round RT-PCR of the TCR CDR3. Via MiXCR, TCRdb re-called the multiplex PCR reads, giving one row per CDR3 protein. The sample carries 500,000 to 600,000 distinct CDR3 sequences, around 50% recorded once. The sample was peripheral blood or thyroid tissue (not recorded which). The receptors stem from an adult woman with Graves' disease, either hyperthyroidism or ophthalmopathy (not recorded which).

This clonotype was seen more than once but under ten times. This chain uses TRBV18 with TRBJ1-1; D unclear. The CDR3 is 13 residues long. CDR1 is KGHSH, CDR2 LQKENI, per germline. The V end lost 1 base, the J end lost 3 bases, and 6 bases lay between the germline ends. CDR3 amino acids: CASSPQTDTEAFF. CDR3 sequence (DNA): TGTGCCAGCTCACCACAAACGGACACTGAAGCTTTCTTT.

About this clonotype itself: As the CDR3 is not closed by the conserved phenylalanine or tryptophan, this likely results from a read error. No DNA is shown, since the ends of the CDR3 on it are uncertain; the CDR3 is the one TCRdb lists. CDR3 sequence reads: CAISEDPQ. The genes are TRBV10-3 and TRBJ2-7. Looked up from germline, CDR1 is ENHRY and CDR2 is SYGVKD. Both ends counted, the CDR3 spans 8 residues.

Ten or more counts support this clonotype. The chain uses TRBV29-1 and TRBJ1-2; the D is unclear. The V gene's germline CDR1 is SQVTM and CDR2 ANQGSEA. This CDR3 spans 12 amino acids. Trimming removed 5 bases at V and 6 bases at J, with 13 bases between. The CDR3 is CSVRRLEHGYTF. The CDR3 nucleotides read TGCAGCGTTCGACGTTTGGAGCATGGCTACACCTTC.

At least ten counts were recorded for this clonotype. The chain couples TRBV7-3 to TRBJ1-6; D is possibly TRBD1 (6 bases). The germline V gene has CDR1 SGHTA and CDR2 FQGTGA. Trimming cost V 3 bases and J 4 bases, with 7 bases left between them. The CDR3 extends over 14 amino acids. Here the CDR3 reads CASSLTGYNSPLHF. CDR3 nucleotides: TGTGCCAGCAGCTTGACAGGTTATAATTCACCCCTCCACTTT.

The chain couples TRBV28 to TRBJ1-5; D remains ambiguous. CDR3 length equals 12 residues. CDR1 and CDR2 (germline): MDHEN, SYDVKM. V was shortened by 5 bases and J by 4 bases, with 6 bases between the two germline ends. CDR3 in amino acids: CASSETNQPQHF. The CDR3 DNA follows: TGTGCCAGCAGTGAAACAAATCAGCCCCAGCATTTT.

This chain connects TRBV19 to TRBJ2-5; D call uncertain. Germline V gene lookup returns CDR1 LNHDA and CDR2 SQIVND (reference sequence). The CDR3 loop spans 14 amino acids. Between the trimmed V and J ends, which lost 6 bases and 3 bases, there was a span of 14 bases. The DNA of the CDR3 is TGTGCCAGTAGAACTCAGGCAATGGAAGAGACCCAGTACTTC. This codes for CASRTQAMEETQYF.

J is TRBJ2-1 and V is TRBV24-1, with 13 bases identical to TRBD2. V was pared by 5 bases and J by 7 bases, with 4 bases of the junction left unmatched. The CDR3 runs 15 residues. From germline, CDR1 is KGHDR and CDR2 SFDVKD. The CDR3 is CATSGGLAGVNEQFF. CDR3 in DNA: TGTGCCACCAGTGGTGGACTAGCGGGAGTGAATGAGCAGTTCTTC.

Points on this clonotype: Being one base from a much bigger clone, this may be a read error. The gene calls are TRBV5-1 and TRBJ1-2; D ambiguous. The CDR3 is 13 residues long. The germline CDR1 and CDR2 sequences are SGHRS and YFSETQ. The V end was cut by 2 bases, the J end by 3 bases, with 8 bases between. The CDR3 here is CASSFAGDYGYTF. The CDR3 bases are TGCGCCAGCAGCTTCGCGGGAGACTATGGCTACACCTTC.

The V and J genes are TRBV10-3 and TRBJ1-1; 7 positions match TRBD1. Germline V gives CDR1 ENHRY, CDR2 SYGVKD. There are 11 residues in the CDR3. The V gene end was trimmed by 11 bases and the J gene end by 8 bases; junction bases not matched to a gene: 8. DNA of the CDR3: TGTGCCCACCAGGGGGAGACGGAAGCTTTCTTT. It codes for CAHQGETEAFF.

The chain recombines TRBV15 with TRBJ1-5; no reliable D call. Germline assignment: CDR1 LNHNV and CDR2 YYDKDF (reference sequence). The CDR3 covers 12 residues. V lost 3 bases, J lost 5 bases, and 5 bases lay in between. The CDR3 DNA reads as TGTGCCACCAGCAGTGGGGATCAGCCCCAGCATTTT. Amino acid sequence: CATSSGDQPQHF.

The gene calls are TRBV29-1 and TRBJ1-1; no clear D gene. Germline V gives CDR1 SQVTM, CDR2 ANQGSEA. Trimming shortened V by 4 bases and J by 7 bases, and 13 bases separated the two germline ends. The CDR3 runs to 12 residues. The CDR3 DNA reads TGCAGCGTTGCCCCGTCTGGGAATGAAGCTTTCTTT. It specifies CSVAPSGNEAFF.

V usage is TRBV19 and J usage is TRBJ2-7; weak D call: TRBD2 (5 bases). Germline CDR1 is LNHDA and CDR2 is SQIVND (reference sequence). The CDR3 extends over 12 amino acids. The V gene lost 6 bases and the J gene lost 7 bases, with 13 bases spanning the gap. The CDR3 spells CASRERPGEQYF. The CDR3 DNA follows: TGTGCCAGTAGAGAAAGGCCGGGAGAGCAGTACTTC. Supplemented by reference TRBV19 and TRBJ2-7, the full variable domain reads DGGITQSPKYLFRKEGQNVTLSCEQNLNHDAMYWYRQDPGQGLRLIYYSQIVNDFQKGDIAEGYSVSREKKESFPLTVTSAQKNPTAFYLCASRERPGEQYFGPGTRLTVT.

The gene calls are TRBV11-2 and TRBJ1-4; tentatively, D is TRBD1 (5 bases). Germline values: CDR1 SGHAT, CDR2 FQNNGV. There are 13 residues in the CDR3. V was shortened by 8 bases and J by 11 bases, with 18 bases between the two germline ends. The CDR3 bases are TGTGCCAGCTCAGGGTCGGTGGTTGAGAAACTGTTTTTT. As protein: CASSGSVVEKLFF.

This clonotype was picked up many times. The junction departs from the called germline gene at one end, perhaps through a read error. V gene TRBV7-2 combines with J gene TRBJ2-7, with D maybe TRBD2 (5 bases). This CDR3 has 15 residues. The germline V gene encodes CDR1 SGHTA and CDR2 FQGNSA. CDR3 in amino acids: CASSLMVGVSHEQYF. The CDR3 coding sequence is TGTGCCAGCAGCTTAATGGTGGGAGTCTCCCACGAGCAGTACTTC.

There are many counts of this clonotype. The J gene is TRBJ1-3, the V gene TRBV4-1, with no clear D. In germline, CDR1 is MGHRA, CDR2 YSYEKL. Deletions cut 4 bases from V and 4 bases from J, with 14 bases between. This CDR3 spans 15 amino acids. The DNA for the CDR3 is TGCGCCAGCAGCCCGCTTTGGAAGAGAGGAAACACCATATATTTT. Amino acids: CASSPLWKRGNTIYF.

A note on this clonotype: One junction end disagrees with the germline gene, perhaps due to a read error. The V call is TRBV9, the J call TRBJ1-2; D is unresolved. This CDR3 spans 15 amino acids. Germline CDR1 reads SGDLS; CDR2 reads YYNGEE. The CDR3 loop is CASSARDYAGYGYTF. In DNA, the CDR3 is TGTGCCAGCAGCGCCCGTGACTATGCTGGCTATGGTTACACCTTC.

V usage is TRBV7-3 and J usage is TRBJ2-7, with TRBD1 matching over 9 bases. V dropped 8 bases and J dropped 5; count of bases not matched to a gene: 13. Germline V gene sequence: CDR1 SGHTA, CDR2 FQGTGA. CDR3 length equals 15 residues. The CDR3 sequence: CASSPLGTGTHEQYF. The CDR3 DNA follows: TGTGCCAGCTCACCACTAGGGACAGGGACCCACGAGCAGTACTTC.

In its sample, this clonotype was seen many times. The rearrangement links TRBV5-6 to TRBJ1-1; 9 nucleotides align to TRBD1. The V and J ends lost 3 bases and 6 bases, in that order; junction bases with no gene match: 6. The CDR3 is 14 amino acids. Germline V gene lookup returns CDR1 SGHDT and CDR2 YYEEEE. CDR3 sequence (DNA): TGTGCCAGCAGCTCGGGGGACAGGGTTCCTGAAGCTTTCTTT. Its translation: CASSSGDRVPEAFF.

The CDR3 sequence: CATSSRSPGLAAGENEQYF. The CDR3, as DNA: TGTGCCACCAGCAGTAGATCCCCGGGACTAGCGGCCGGCGAGAATGAGCAGTACTTC. The rearrangement links TRBV15 to TRBJ2-7; TRBD2 aligns across 11 bases. CDR3 size: 19 residues. CDR1 and CDR2 (germline): LNHNV, YYDKDF (reference sequence). After removal of 3 bases from V and 7 bases from J, the junction contained 20 bases not matched to a gene.

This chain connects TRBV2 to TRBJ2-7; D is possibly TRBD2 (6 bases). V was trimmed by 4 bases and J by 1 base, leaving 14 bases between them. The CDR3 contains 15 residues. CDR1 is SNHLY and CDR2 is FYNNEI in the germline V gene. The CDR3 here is CASSGEAVGSYEQYF. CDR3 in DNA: TGTGCCAGCAGTGGGGAGGCGGTAGGGTCCTACGAGCAGTACTTC.

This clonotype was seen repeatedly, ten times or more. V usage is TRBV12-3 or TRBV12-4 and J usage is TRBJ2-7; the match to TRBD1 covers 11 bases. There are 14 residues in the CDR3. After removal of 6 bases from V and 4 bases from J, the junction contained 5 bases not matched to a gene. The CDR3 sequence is CASSYGQGAYEQYF. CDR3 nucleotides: TGTGCCAGCAGCTACGGACAGGGGGCTTACGAGCAGTACTTC.

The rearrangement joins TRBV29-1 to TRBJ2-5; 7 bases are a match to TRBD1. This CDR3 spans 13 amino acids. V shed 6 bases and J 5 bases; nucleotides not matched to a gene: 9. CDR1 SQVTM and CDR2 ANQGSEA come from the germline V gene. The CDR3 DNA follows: TGCAGCGTCCCGAGGACAGGTCCGGAGACCCAGTACTTC. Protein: CSVPRTGPETQYF.

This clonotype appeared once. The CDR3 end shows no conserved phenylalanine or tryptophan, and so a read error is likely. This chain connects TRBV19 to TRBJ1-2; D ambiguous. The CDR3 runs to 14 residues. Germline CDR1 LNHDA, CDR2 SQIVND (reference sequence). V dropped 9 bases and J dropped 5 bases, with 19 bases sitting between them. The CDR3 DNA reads TGTGCCAGCAGCTTAGCCTCGGGCGGATATGGCTACACCCTC. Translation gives CASSLASGGYGYTL.

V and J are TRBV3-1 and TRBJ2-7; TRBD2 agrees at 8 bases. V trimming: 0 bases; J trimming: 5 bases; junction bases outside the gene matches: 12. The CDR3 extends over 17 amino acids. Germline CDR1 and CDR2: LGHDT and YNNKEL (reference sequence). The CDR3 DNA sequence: TGTGCCAGCAGCCAAGATCTTGTTCGAGCGGGAGCCCACGAGCAGTACTTC. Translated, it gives CASSQDLVRAGAHEQYF.

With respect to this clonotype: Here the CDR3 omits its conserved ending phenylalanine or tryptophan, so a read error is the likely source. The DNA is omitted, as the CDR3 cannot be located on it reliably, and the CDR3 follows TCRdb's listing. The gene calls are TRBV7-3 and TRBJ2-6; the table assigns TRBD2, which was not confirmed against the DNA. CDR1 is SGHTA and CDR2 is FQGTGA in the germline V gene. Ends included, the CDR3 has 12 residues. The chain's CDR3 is CASSLVGWREST.

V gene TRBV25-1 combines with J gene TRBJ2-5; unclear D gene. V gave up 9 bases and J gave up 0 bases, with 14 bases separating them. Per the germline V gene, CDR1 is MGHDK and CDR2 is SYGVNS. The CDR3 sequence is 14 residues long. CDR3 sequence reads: CASSTRAYQETQYF. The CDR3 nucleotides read TGTGCCAGTAGTACCCGGGCTTACCAAGAGACCCAGTACTTC.

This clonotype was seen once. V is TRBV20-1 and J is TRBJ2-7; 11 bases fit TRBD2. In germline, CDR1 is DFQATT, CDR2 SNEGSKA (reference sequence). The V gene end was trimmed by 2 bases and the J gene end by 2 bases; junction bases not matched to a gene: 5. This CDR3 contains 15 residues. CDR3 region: CSARSLAGGTYEQYF. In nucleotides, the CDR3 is TGCAGTGCTAGAAGCCTAGCGGGAGGTACCTACGAGCAGTACTTC.

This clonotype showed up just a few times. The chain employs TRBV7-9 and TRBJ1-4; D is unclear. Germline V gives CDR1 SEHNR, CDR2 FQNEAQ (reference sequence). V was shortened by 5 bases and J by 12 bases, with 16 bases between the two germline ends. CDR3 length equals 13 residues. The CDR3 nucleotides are TGTGCCAGCAGCCACCGGGAGTCAGGCCAACTGTTTTTT. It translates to CASSHRESGQLFF.

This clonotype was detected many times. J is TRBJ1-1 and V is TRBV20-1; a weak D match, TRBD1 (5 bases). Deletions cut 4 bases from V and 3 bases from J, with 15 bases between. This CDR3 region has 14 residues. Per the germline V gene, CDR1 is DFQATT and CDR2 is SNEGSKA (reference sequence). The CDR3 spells CSATTGALDTEAFF. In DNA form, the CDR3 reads TGCAGTGCTACCACCGGGGCCCTCGACACTGAAGCTTTCTTT.

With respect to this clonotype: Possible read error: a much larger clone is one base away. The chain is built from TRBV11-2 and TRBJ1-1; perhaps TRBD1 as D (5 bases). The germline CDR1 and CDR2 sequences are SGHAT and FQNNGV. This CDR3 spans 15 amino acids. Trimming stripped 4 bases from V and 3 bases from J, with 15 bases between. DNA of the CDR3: TGTGCCAGCAGCTCAGTAAAGGGGAGGGACACTGAAGCTTTCTTT. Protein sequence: CASSSVKGRDTEAFF.